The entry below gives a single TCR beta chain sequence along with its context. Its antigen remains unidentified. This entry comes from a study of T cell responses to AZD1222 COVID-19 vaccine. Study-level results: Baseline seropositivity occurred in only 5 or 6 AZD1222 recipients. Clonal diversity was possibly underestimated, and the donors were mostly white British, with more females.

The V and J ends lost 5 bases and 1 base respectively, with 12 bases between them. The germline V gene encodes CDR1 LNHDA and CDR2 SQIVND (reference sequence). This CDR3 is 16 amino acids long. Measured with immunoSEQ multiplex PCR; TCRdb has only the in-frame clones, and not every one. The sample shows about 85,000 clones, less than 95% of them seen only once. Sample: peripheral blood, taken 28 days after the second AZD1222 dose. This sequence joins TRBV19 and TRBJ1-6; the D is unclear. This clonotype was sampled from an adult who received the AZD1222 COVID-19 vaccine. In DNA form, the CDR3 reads TGTGCCAGTAGTGACCTGAGGCGGTCCTATAATTCACCCCTCCACTTT. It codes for CASSDLRRSYNSPLHF.